A selection of T cell receptor beta chains follows, all from one sample in a study of blood T cell repertoires in COVID-19. The method was immunoSEQ multiplex PCR; TCRdb's version includes in-frame clones alone and lacks a portion of them. The sample carries under 200,000 clones, about 90% recorded once. The specimen sequenced was PBMCs or T cells enriched from blood (not recorded which). The receptors were sampled from a woman between 45 and 65 years old who had recovered from COVID-19. The CDR3 runs from the conserved cysteine through the conserved F or W. The D gene is left open where the match is weak. Clone size is stated in some rows and not others, as once, few, many or a class when expanded.

v_gene	j_gene	d_gene	abundance	CDR3aa	CDR3nt
TRBV7-9	TRBJ2-5	NA	NA	CASSLESRVETQYF	TGTGCCAGCAGCTTAGAGAGCAGGGTAGAGACCCAGTACTTC
TRBV24-1	TRBJ1-2	NA	NA	CATSDSQGSYGYTF	TGTGCCACCAGTGACTCGCAGGGGTCCTATGGCTACACCTTC
TRBV10-2	TRBJ1-5	NA	NA	CASSALAGGNQPQHF	TGCGCCAGCAGTGCGCTAGCAGGGGGCAATCAGCCCCAGCATTTT
TRBV12-5	TRBJ2-1	NA	NA	CASGLDTFGGRGNEQFF	TGTGCTAGTGGTTTGGATACATTTGGGGGCCGGGGCAATGAGCAGTTCTTC
TRBV19	TRBJ2-1	TRBD1	NA	CATRQGQQFF	TGTGCCACCAGACAGGGCCAGCAGTTCTTC
TRBV24-1	TRBJ1-5	NA	once	CATSDLGQNQPQHF	TGTGCCACCAGTGATTTGGGGCAGAATCAGCCCCAGCATTTT
TRBV19	TRBJ2-2	NA	NA	CASSLTGRPDTGELFF	TGTGCCAGTAGTTTGACAGGGAGGCCGGACACCGGGGAGCTGTTTTTT
TRBV29-1	TRBJ1-2	NA	NA	CSGGGDYGYTF	TGCAGCGGCGGGGGGGACTATGGCTACACCTTC
TRBV19	TRBJ1-2	TRBD1	NA	CASSFRDRERGYTF	TGTGCCAGTAGTTTCCGGGACAGGGAGCGAGGCTACACCTTC
TRBV27	TRBJ1-2	NA	NA	CASSLGVHDGNYGYTF	TGTGCCAGCAGTTTGGGCGTCCACGACGGTAACTATGGCTACACCTTC